These T cell receptor beta chains were read from a single sample in a study of blood T cell repertoires in COVID-19. Method: immunoSEQ multiplex PCR; TCRdb's copy keeps in-frame clones and lacks some. The sample carries 200,000 to 250,000 clones, 70% to 90% recorded once. Sequencing was done on a sample of PBMCs or T cells enriched from blood (not recorded which). Receptors originate from a woman between 45 and 60 years old with acute COVID-19. Both conserved end residues are part of each CDR3. D genes are given only for firm matches. The size entry is marked missing in some rows and otherwise reads once, few, many or a size class.

V gene	D gene	clone size	J gene	CDR3 protein	CDR3 DNA
TRBV2	.	.	TRBJ1-5	CASSELHGGALNQPQHF	TGTGCCAGCAGTGAATTGCATGGGGGGGCGCTTAATCAGCCCCAGCATTTT
TRBV6-5	.	.	TRBJ2-5	CASSYSLQGPETQYF	TGTGCCAGCAGTTACTCGCTACAGGGACCAGAGACCCAGTACTTC
TRBV7-3	.	.	TRBJ2-5	CASSLDIGTQYF	TGTGCCAGCAGCTTAGATATCGGGACCCAGTACTTC
TRBV30	.	.	TRBJ1-2	CAWSGGNLDYGYTF	TGTGCCTGGAGTGGAGGGAACCTAGACTATGGCTACACCTTC
TRBV10-2	.	once	TRBJ1-1	CASSVFEGTEAFF	TGCGCCAGCAGTGTATTCGAGGGCACTGAAGCTTTCTTT
TRBV27	.	.	TRBJ1-2	CASSSTVNYGYTF	TGTGCCAGCAGTTCCACAGTTAACTATGGCTACACCTTC
TRBV2	.	.	TRBJ1-5	CASSDMGRVPQHF	TGTGCCAGCAGTGATATGGGGAGGGTGCCCCAGCATTTT
TRBV27	.	.	TRBJ2-7	CASRRGGSSYEQYF	TGTGCCAGCAGGAGGGGGGGAAGCTCCTACGAGCAGTACTTC
TRBV28	TRBD2	.	TRBJ2-7	CASSLTQRDGQYF	TGTGCCAGCAGTTTAACCCAGCGGGATGGGCAGTACTTC
TRBV6-5	.	once	TRBJ1-3	CASRMDSSGNTIYF	TGTGCCAGCAGAATGGACAGCTCTGGAAACACCATATATTTT
TRBV2	.	.	TRBJ2-7	CASRGPGEQYF	TGTGCCAGCAGGGGTCCGGGGGAGCAGTACTTC
TRBV30	.	.	TRBJ2-2	CAWKFLTRGPGELFF	TGTGCCTGGAAGTTCCTGACTAGGGGGCCCGGGGAGCTGTTTTTT
TRBV28	TRBD1	few	TRBJ1-5	CASSLLGTGNQPQHF	TGTGCCAGCAGTTTATTGGGGACAGGGAATCAGCCCCAGCATTTT
TRBV6-6	TRBD2	.	TRBJ2-3	CASSHPLGLAGVYTDTQYF	TGTGCCAGCAGTCACCCCTTGGGACTAGCGGGAGTGTACACAGATACGCAGTATTTT
TRBV11-3	.	once	TRBJ2-1	CASSFFPGNEQFF	TGTGCCAGCAGCTTTTTTCCGGGCAATGAGCAGTTCTTC
TRBV7-6	TRBD1	.	TRBJ2-7	CASSLAGTGGYEQYF	TGTGCCAGCAGCCTCGCCGGGACAGGGGGCTACGAGCAGTACTTC
TRBV4-3	.	.	TRBJ1-1	CASSLRGSRTEAFF	TGCGCCAGCAGCCTCCGAGGGAGCCGCACTGAAGCTTTCTTT
TRBV4-1	TRBD2	.	TRBJ2-1	CASTGSGGAYNEQFF	TGCGCCAGCACGGGGTCCGGGGGGGCCTACAATGAGCAGTTCTTC
TRBV27	.	.	TRBJ1-6	CASTLGGTDNSPLHF	TGTGCCAGCACCCTGGGGGGTACGGATAATTCACCCCTCCACTTT
TRBV27	TRBD2	.	TRBJ2-1	CASRRSTSGSLYNEQFF	TGTGCCAGCCGTAGGTCAACTAGCGGGAGCCTATACAATGAGCAGTTCTTC
TRBV28	.	.	TRBJ1-1	CASSPLRAEAFF	TGTGCCAGCAGCCCCCTGAGGGCTGAAGCTTTCTTT
TRBV6-1	.	.	TRBJ1-1	CASSERGSTEAFF	TGTGCCAGCAGTGAAAGGGGAAGTACTGAAGCTTTCTTT
TRBV7-6	TRBD2	.	TRBJ2-7	CASSPGEGSSYEQYF	TGTGCCAGCAGTCCCGGGGAGGGATCTTCCTACGAGCAGTACTTC
TRBV25-1	.	once	TRBJ2-3	CASSGAFSGRTDTQYF	TGTGCCAGCAGTGGGGCCTTTAGCGGACGAACAGATACGCAGTATTTT
TRBV29-1	.	.	TRBJ2-1	CSVESNEQFF	TGCAGCGTTGAATCAAATGAGCAGTTCTTC
TRBV4-1	TRBD2	.	TRBJ2-3	CASSQVAGDSGTDTQYF	TGCGCCAGCAGCCAAGTTGCGGGAGACTCGGGCACAGATACGCAGTATTTT
TRBV27	TRBD2	.	TRBJ2-3	CASSSYSGTDTQYF	TGTGCCAGCAGTTCTTATAGCGGGACAGATACGCAGTATTTT
TRBV9	.	.	TRBJ1-6	CASSVESGVRSPLHF	TGTGCCAGCAGCGTAGAGTCAGGTGTCAGGTCACCCCTCCACTTT
TRBV20-1	.	once	TRBJ2-1	CSASHPPLLEQFF	TGCAGTGCTAGTCACCCCCCCCTACTGGAGCAGTTCTTC
TRBV19	.	.	TRBJ2-1	CASSILQNYNEQFF	TGTGCCAGTAGTATCCTACAGAACTACAATGAGCAGTTCTTC
TRBV27	.	.	TRBJ1-1	CASSPRGAEAFF	TGTGCCAGCAGCCCTAGGGGTGCTGAAGCTTTCTTT
TRBV5-1	TRBD2	.	TRBJ2-1	CASSPTSGRAYNEQFF	TGCGCCAGCAGCCCAACTAGCGGGAGGGCCTACAATGAGCAGTTCTTC
TRBV7-6	.	.	TRBJ1-5	CASSLAPGGSLSNQPQHF	TGTGCCAGCAGCTTAGCCCCGGGGGGGAGCTTGAGCAATCAGCCCCAGCATTTT
TRBV14	.	.	TRBJ2-7	CASSQDMSEQYF	TGTGCCAGCAGCCAAGATATGAGCGAGCAGTACTTC
TRBV15	.	.	TRBJ2-3	CATSQILGGVGADTQYF	TGTGCCACCAGTCAAATCCTAGGGGGAGTGGGGGCAGATACGCAGTATTTT
TRBV19	TRBD2	once	TRBJ2-7	CASSINRGGYEQYF	TGTGCCAGTAGTATCAACCGGGGGGGATACGAGCAGTACTTC
TRBV9	TRBD2	.	TRBJ2-3	CASSVGTSGSPSTDTQYF	TGTGCCAGCAGCGTAGGGACTAGCGGGAGCCCCAGCACAGATACGCAGTATTTT
TRBV7-2	TRBD2	.	TRBJ2-1	CASTTQGGTSGSRYNEQFF	TGTGCCAGCACCACCCAGGGGGGGACTAGCGGGAGCAGATACAATGAGCAGTTCTTC
TRBV27	.	.	TRBJ1-1	CASSPGMNTEAFF	TGTGCCAGCAGTCCAGGGATGAACACTGAAGCTTTCTTT
TRBV5-6	.	once	TRBJ2-1	CASSLYPSEKFF	TGTGCCAGCAGCTTGTATCCGAGCGAGAAGTTCTTC
TRBV5-1	.	.	TRBJ1-2	CASKKTGGNYGYTF	TGCGCCAGCAAAAAGACCGGCGGTAACTATGGCTACACCTTC
TRBV15	TRBD2	.	TRBJ2-7	CATSRTGTSGHEQYF	TGTGCCACCAGCAGAACCGGGACTAGCGGGCACGAGCAGTACTTC
TRBV4-3	TRBD1	.	TRBJ1-2	CASSQGTGPYGYTF	TGCGCCAGCAGCCAAGGGACAGGCCCTTATGGCTACACCTTC
TRBV9	.	.	TRBJ1-4	CASSEGGHTNEKLFF	TGTGCCAGCAGCGAAGGGGGACACACTAATGAAAAACTGTTTTTT
TRBV10-1	TRBD1	.	TRBJ1-3	CASREPTGAANTIYF	TGCGCCAGCAGGGAACCGACAGGGGCGGCGAACACCATATATTTT
TRBV28	.	.	TRBJ1-6	CASRESYNSPLHF	TGTGCCAGCAGGGAGTCCTATAATTCACCCCTCCACTTT
TRBV18	.	.	TRBJ1-5	CASSRGLGQPQHF	TGTGCCAGCTCACGCGGACTAGGTCAGCCCCAGCATTTT
TRBV24-1	.	.	TRBJ1-6	CATSDFGSPLHF	TGTGCCACCAGTGATTTCGGGTCACCCCTCCACTTT
TRBV11-1	TRBD2	.	TRBJ2-7	CASSSLAGLYEQYF	TGTGCCAGCAGCTCTCTAGCGGGACTCTACGAGCAGTACTTC
TRBV7-9	TRBD2	.	TRBJ2-1	CASSHSGGYYNEQFF	TGTGCCAGCAGCCATAGCGGGGGTTACTACAATGAGCAGTTCTTC
TRBV11-2	TRBD2	.	TRBJ2-2	CASSLAGLAGNTGELFF	TGTGCCAGCAGCTTAGCGGGTCTAGCGGGAAACACCGGGGAGCTGTTTTTT
TRBV28	.	few	TRBJ1-4	CASSSAGTPEKLFF	TGTGCCAGCAGTAGTGCCGGGACACCTGAAAAACTGTTTTTT
TRBV28	TRBD1	.	TRBJ1-1	CASSNIQGAESTEAFF	TGTGCCAGCAGTAATATCCAGGGGGCTGAGTCCACTGAAGCTTTCTTT
TRBV4-1	TRBD1	.	TRBJ1-3	CASSRPGQGPSGNTIYF	TGCGCCAGCAGCCGGCCGGGACAGGGTCCCTCTGGAAACACCATATATTTT
TRBV7-2	TRBD2	medium-sized	TRBJ2-1	CASKTSAYNEQFF	TGTGCCAGCAAAACTAGCGCTTACAATGAGCAGTTCTTC